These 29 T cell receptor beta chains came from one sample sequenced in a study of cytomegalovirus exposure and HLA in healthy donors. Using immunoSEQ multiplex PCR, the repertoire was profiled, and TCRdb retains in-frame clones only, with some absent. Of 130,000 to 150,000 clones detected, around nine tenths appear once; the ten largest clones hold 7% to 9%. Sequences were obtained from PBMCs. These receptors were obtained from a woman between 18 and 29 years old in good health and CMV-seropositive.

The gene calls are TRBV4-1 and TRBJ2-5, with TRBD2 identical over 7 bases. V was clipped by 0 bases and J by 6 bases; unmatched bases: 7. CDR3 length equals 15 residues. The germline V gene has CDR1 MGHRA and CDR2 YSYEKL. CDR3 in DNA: TGCGCCAGCAGCCAAGATCAAGGCGGGAGCAAGACCCAGTACTTC. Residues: CASSQDQGGSKTQYF.

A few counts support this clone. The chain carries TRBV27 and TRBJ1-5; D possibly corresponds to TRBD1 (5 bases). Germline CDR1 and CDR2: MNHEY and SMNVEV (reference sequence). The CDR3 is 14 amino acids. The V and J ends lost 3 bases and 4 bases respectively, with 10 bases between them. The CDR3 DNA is TGTGCCAGCAGTTTGTGGCAGGGAAATCAGCCCCAGCATTTT. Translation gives CASSLWQGNQPQHF.

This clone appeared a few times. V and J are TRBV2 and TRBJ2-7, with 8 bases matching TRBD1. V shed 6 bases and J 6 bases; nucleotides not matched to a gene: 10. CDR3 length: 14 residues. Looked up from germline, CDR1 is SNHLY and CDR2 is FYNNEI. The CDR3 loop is CASSDRTGRVEQYF. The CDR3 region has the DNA TGTGCCAGCAGCGATAGGACAGGGCGAGTCGAGCAGTACTTC. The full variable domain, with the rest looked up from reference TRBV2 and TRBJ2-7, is EPEVTQTPSHQVTQMGQEVILRCVPISNHLYFYWYRQILGQKVEFLVSFYNNEISEKSEIFDDQFSVERPDGSNFTLKIRSTKLEDSAMYFCASSDRTGRVEQYFGPGTRLTVT.

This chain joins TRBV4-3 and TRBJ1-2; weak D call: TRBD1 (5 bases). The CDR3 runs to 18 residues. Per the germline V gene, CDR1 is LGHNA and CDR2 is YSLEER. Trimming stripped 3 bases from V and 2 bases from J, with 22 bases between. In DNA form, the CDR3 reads TGCGCCAGCAGCCAGTATAGCCATCAGGGATCTGGGAACTATGGCTACACCTTC. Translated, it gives CASSQYSHQGSGNYGYTF.

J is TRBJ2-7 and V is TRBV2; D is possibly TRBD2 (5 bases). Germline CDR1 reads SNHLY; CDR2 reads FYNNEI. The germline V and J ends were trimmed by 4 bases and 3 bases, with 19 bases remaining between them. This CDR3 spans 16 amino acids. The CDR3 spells CASSVSARGEYYEQYF. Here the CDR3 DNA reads TGTGCCAGCAGTGTTTCCGCTCGGGGAGAGTACTACGAGCAGTACTTC. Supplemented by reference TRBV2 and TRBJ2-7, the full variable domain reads EPEVTQTPSHQVTQMGQEVILRCVPISNHLYFYWYRQILGQKVEFLVSFYNNEISEKSEIFDDQFSVERPDGSNFTLKIRSTKLEDSAMYFCASSVSARGEYYEQYFGPGTRLTVT.

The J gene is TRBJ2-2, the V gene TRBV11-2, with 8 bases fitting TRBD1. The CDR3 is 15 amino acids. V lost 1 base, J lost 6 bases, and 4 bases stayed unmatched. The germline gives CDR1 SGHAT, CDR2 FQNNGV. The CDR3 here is CASSLVRGQAGELFF. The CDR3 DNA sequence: TGTGCCAGCAGCTTAGTCAGGGGGCAGGCCGGGGAGCTGTTTTTT.

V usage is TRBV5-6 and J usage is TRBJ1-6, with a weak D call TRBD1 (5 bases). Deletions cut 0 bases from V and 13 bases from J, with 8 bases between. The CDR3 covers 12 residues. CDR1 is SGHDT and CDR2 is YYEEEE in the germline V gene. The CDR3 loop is CASSLAGGPLHF. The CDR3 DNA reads TGTGCCAGCAGCTTGGCGGGGGGGCCCCTCCACTTT.

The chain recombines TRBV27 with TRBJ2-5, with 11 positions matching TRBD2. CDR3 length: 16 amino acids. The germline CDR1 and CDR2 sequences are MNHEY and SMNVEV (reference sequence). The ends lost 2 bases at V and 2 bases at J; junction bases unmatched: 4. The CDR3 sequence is CASSLRLAGLQETQYF. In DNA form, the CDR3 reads TGTGCCAGCAGTTTAAGACTAGCGGGGTTGCAAGAGACCCAGTACTTC.

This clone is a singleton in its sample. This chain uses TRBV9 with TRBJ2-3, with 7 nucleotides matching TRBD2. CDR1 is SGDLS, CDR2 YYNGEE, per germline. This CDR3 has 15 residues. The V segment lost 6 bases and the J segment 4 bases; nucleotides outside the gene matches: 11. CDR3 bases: TGTGCCAGCACCGGGGGAGGGATGGGGGCAGATACGCAGTATTTT. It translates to CASTGGGMGADTQYF.

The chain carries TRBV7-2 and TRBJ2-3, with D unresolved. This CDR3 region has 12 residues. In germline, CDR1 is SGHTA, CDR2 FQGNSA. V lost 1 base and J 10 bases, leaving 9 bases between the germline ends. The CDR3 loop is CASSLVGRPQYF. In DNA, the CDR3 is TGTGCCAGCAGCTTAGTTGGGCGCCCGCAGTATTTT.

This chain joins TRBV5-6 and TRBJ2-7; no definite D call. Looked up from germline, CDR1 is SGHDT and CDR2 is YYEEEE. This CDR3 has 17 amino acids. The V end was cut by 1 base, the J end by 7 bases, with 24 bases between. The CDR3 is CASSLILGGTNFWEQYF. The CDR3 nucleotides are TGTGCCAGCAGCTTGATTCTTGGCGGAACTAACTTCTGGGAGCAGTACTTC.

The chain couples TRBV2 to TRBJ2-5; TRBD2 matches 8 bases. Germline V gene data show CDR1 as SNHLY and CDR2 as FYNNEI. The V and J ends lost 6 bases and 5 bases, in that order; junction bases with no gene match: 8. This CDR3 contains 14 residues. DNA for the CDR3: TGTGCCAGCAGACCGCAGCGGGAGAGGGAGACCCAGTACTTC. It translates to CASRPQRERETQYF. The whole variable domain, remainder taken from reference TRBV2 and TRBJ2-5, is EPEVTQTPSHQVTQMGQEVILRCVPISNHLYFYWYRQILGQKVEFLVSFYNNEISEKSEIFDDQFSVERPDGSNFTLKIRSTKLEDSAMYFCASRPQRERETQYFGPGTRLLVL.

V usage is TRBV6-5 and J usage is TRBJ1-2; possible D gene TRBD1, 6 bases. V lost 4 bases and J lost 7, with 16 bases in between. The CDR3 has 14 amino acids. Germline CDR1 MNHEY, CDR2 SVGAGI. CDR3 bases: TGTGCCAGCAGTTCCGAAACAGGGTATCCTGGCTACACCTTC. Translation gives CASSSETGYPGYTF.

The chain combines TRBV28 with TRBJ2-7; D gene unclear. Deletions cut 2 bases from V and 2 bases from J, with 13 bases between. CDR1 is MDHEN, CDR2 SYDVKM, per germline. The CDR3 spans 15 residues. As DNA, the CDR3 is TGTGCCAGCAGTTTACCCGACACCTATACCTACGAGCAGTACTTC. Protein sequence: CASSLPDTYTYEQYF.

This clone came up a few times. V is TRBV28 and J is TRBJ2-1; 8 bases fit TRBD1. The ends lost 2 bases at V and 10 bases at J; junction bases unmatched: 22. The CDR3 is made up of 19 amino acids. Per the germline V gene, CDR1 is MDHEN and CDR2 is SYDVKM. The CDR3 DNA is TGTGCCAGCAGTTTAAACTTTTGGGTCGGGACAGGCACCCCTGAGGAGCAGTTCTTC. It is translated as CASSLNFWVGTGTPEEQFF.

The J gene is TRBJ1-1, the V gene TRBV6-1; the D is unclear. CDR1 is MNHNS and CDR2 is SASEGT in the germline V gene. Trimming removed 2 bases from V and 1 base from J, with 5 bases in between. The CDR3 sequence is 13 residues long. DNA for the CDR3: TGTGCCAGCAGTGAACCCCAGAACACTGAAGCTTTCTTT. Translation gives CASSEPQNTEAFF.

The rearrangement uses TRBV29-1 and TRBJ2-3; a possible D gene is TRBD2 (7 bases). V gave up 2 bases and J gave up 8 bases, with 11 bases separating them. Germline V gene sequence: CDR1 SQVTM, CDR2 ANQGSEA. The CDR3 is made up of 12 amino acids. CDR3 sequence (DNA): TGCAGCGTTGAATCTGGGGGGGCTACGCAGTATTTT. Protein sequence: CSVESGGATQYF.

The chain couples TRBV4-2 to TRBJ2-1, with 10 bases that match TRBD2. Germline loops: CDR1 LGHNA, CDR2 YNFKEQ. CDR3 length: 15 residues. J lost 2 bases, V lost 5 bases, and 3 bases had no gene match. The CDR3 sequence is CASSVGLAAYNEQFF. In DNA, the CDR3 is TGTGCCAGCAGCGTCGGACTAGCGGCCTACAATGAGCAGTTCTTC.

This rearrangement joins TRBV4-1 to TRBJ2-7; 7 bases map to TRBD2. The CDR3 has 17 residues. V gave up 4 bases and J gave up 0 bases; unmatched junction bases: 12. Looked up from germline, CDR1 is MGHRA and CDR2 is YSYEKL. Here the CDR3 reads CASSPLTAGDFSYEQYF. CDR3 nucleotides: TGCGCCAGCAGCCCGTTGACGGCGGGAGACTTCTCCTACGAGCAGTACTTC.

This CDR3 reads CASSEAGSSGNTIYF. The CDR3 DNA reads TGTGCCAGCAGTGAGGCAGGAAGCTCTGGAAACACCATATATTTT. The rearrangement uses TRBV2 and TRBJ1-3; no clear D gene. CDR1 and CDR2 from the germline V gene are SNHLY and FYNNEI. V shed 3 bases and J shed 0 bases, with 9 bases lying between them. There are 15 residues in the CDR3.

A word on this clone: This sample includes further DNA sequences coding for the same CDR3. CDR3 sequence: CAWSTGGAQPQHF. The CDR3 DNA reads TGTGCCTGGAGTACAGGTGGAGCTCAGCCCCAGCATTTT. The chain uses TRBV30 and TRBJ1-5; maybe TRBD1 (5 bases). Trimming removed 2 bases at V and 6 bases at J, with 11 bases between. The CDR3 is 13 residues long. Germline V gene data show CDR1 as GTSNPN and CDR2 as SVGIG (reference sequence).

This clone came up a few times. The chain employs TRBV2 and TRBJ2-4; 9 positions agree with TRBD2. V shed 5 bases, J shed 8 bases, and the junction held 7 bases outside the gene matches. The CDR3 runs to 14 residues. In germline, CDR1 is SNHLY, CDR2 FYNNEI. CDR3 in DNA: TGTGCCAGCAGTCTTAGCGGGAGATGGGACATTCAGTACTTC. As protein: CASSLSGRWDIQYF.

The CDR3 is CASSQQGQGYEQYF. DNA of the CDR3: TGCGCCAGCAGCCAACAGGGACAGGGTTACGAGCAGTACTTC. The chain links TRBV5-1 to TRBJ2-7, with 9 bases fitting TRBD1. V shed 4 bases, J shed 4 bases, and the junction held 6 bases outside the gene matches. CDR3 length equals 14 residues. From germline, CDR1 is SGHRS and CDR2 YFSETQ.

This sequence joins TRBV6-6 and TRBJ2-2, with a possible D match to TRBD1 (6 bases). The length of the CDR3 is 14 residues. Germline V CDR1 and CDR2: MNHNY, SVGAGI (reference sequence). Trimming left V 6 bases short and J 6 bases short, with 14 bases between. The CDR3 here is CASSQMTGAGELFF. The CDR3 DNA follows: TGTGCCAGCAGCCAAATGACAGGCGCCGGGGAGCTGTTTTTT.

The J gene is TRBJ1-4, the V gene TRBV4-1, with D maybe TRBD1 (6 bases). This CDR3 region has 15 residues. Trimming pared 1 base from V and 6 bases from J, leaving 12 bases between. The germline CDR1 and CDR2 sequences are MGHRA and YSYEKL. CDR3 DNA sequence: TGCGCCAGCAGCCAAGTCGGCAGGGGTGATGAAAAACTGTTTTTT. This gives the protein CASSQVGRGDEKLFF.

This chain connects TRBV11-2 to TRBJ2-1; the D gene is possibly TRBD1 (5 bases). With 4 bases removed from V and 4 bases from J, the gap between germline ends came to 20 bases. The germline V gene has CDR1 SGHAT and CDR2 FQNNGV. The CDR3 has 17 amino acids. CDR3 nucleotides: TGTGCCAGCAGCTCCTTCCTACAGGTCCCCCCTTACAATGAGCAGTTCTTC. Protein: CASSSFLQVPPYNEQFF.

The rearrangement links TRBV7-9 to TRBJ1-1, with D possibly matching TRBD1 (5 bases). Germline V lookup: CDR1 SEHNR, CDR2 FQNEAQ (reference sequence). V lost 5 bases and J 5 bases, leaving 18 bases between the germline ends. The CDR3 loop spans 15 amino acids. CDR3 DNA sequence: TGTGCCAGCAGCCCAGGACACCCACCAGGGACTGAAGCTTTCTTT. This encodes CASSPGHPPGTEAFF. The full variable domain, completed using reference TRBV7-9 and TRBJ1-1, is DTGVSQNPRHKITKRGQNVTFRCDPISEHNRLYWYRQTLGQGPEFLTYFQNEAQLEKSRLLSDRFSAERPKGSFSTLEIQRTEQGDSAMYLCASSPGHPPGTEAFFGQGTRLTVV.

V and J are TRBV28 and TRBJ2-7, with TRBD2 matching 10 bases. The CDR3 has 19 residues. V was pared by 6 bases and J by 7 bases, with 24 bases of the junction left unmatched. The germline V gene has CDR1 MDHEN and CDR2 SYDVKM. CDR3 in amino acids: CASRHQGLAGVTAYGEQYF. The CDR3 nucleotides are TGTGCCAGCAGACATCAGGGGCTAGCGGGAGTCACTGCGTACGGAGAGCAGTACTTC. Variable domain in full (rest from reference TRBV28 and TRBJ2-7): DVKVTQSSRYLVKRTGEKVFLECVQDMDHENMFWYRQDPGLGLRLIYFSYDVKMKEKGDIPEGYSVSREKKERFSLILESASTNQTSMYLCASRHQGLAGVTAYGEQYFGPGTRLTVT.

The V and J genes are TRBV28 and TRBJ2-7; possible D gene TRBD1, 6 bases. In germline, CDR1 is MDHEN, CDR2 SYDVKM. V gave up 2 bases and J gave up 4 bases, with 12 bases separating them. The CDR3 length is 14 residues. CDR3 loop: CASSLTGSVYEQYF. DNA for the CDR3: TGTGCCAGCAGTTTAACAGGGAGCGTATACGAGCAGTACTTC.